This TCR beta chain is from a study of cytomegalovirus exposure and HLA in healthy donors. Points from the study as a whole: Earlier results showed most TCR beta V segments being productive about 87% or about 30% of the time.

The PCR ran on 60 Vbeta and 13 Jbeta primers. Sequencing used immunoSEQ multiplex PCR; TCRdb keeps in-frame clones, though not all of them. The repertoire includes roughly 100,000 clones, 82% of them detected once, and approximately 3.9% sits in the top ten. As concerns this clone: Its antigen is currently unknown.

The CDR3 covers 16 residues. The V gene end was trimmed by 4 bases and the J gene end by 2 bases; junction bases not matched to a gene: 4. Germline V CDR1 and CDR2: LNHDA, SQIVND (reference sequence). The gene calls are TRBV19 and TRBJ2-1, with 11 nucleotides matching TRBD2. The specimen sequenced was PBMCs. The TCR was taken from a man between 50 and 59 years old in good health and CMV-seronegative. Written as DNA, the CDR3 is TGTGCCAGTAGTACAGGGACTAGCGGAGCCTACAATGAGCAGTTCTTC. Residues: CASSTGTSGAYNEQFF.